These 29 T cell receptor beta chains were sequenced from one sample in a study of CD8 T cells in Susac syndrome. Reverse transcription of 0.5 to 1 ug RNA used random hexamers. MiXCR, run by TCRdb on the immunoSEQ multiplex PCR reads, gives a single entry per CDR3 protein. The sample includes roughly 150,000 distinct CDR3 sequences, roughly 94% of them seen just once. The sample taken for sequencing was CD4+ T cells from PBMCs. The receptors were gathered from a human donor with multiple sclerosis.

Remarks on this clonotype: The junction departs from the called germline gene at one end, perhaps through a read error. The chain employs TRBV6-1 and TRBJ2-5; D is ambiguous. This CDR3 is built from 11 residues. The germline V gene has CDR1 MNHNS and CDR2 SASEGT. CDR3 loop: CAISESETQYF. The CDR3 DNA reads TGTGCCATCAGTGAAAGCGAGACCCAGTACTTC.

The CDR3 here is CASSSMGLAVTDTQYF. The CDR3 DNA follows: TGTGCCAGCAGTTCTATGGGACTAGCGGTCACAGATACGCAGTATTTT. The chain joins TRBV28 to TRBJ2-3; 11 positions agree with TRBD2. V shed 4 bases, J shed 2 bases, and the junction held 5 bases outside the gene matches. The CDR3 is 16 residues long. Germline V CDR1 and CDR2: MDHEN, SYDVKM.

The chain carries TRBV12-3 or TRBV12-4 and TRBJ1-2; 8 nucleotides line up with TRBD1. CDR3 length equals 15 residues. The V segment lost 5 bases and the J segment 3 bases; nucleotides outside the gene matches: 8. In DNA form, the CDR3 reads TGTGCCAGCAGTCCCCAGACAGGGGAACACTATGGCTACACCTTC. Translating it yields CASSPQTGEHYGYTF.

The chain combines TRBV9 with TRBJ1-3; D call uncertain. Germline V gives CDR1 SGDLS, CDR2 YYNGEE. V shed 5 bases and J shed 0 bases, with 9 bases lying between them. The CDR3 sequence is 14 residues long. The CDR3 bases are TGTGCCAGCAGTGGACGGAGCTCTGGAAACACCATATATTTT. Protein product: CASSGRSSGNTIYF.

The chain couples TRBV29-1 to TRBJ1-4; TRBD1 aligns across 8 bases. CDR3 size: 13 residues. V was clipped by 6 bases and J by 7 bases; unmatched bases: 7. Germline V gene data show CDR1 as SQVTM and CDR2 as ANQGSEA. The CDR3 is CSVAGGIGEKLFF. The CDR3 DNA sequence: TGCAGCGTCGCAGGGGGCATCGGTGAAAAACTGTTTTTT.

This clonotype has a single count. V gene TRBV24-1 combines with J gene TRBJ2-5; tentative D call: TRBD1 (7 bases). V was pared by 11 bases and J by 2 bases, with 11 bases between. The CDR3 covers 12 residues. Germline-derived CDR1 and CDR2 are KGHDR and SFDVKD. CDR3 coding DNA: TGTGCCATTTCAGGGGGGCAAGAGACCCAGTACTTC. It codes for CAISGGQETQYF.

J is TRBJ2-7 and V is TRBV6-6, with TRBD2 matching 8 bases. The ends lost 5 bases at V and 6 bases at J; junction bases unmatched: 12. The CDR3 contains 15 residues. Germline values: CDR1 MNHNY, CDR2 SVGAGI (reference sequence). The DNA of the CDR3 is TGTGCCAGCAGTCCCGCGGCAGCGGGAGCCCGCGAGCAGTACTTC. It is translated as CASSPAAAGAREQYF.

V is TRBV20-1 and J is TRBJ1-1, with D perhaps matching TRBD1 (5 bases). V was pared by 5 bases and J by 7 bases, with 14 bases between. The CDR3 runs to 12 residues. Germline CDR1 DFQATT, CDR2 SNEGSKA (reference sequence). The CDR3 DNA reads TGCAGTGCTCCCGGGGACGCCAATGAAGCTTTCTTT. Encoded protein: CSAPGDANEAFF.

The rearrangement uses TRBV25-1 and TRBJ1-2; weak D call: TRBD1 (6 bases). Trimming stripped 5 bases from V and 4 bases from J, with 8 bases between. The CDR3 extends over 12 amino acids. In germline, CDR1 is MGHDK, CDR2 SYGVNS. The CDR3 region has the DNA TGTGCCAGCAGTCCGGGGGCCTATGGCTACACCTTC. Encoded protein: CASSPGAYGYTF.

The chain uses TRBV12-3 or TRBV12-4 and TRBJ2-7; weak D call: TRBD1 (5 bases). Trimming stripped 1 base from V and 0 bases from J, with 10 bases between. CDR3 size: 15 residues. DNA of the CDR3: TGTGCCAGCAGTTTAGGACAGATAAGCTCCTACGAGCAGTACTTC. Its translation: CASSLGQISSYEQYF.

V and J are TRBV29-1 and TRBJ2-1; 7 bases are a match to TRBD1. This CDR3 is built from 13 residues. Germline CDR1 SQVTM, CDR2 ANQGSEA. V lost 7 bases to trimming and J lost 3 bases; unmatched junction nucleotides: 6. CDR3 loop: CSATGTVYNEQFF. CDR3 DNA: TGCAGCGCAACCGGGACAGTCTACAATGAGCAGTTCTTC.

The chain couples TRBV7-2 to TRBJ2-1, with 7 nucleotides matching TRBD1. The CDR3 runs to 12 residues. Trimming took 5 bases from V and 7 from J; bases not matched to a gene: 2. Germline CDR1 is SGHTA and CDR2 is FQGNSA. The CDR3 nucleotides read TGTGCCAGCAGCGCGACAGGGAATGAGCAGTTCTTC. Translated, it gives CASSATGNEQFF. Full variable domain (missing parts from reference TRBV7-2 and TRBJ2-1): GAGVSQSPSNKVTEKGKDVELRCDPISGHTALYWYRQSLGQGLEFLIYFQGNSAPDKSGLPSDRFSAERTGGSVSTLTIQRTQQEDSAVYLCASSATGNEQFFGPGTRLTVL.

The CDR3 is CSASISGRGIGEQFF. For the CDR3, the DNA is TGCAGCGCATCCATTAGCGGGAGAGGGATCGGTGAGCAGTTCTTC. The chain employs TRBV29-1 and TRBJ2-1; the match to TRBD2 covers 9 bases. Unmatched junction bases numbered 16, after V lost 7 bases and J lost 9 bases. CDR3 size: 15 residues. In germline, CDR1 is SQVTM, CDR2 ANQGSEA.

This chain connects TRBV30 to TRBJ1-2; no definite D call. Looked up from germline, CDR1 is GTSNPN and CDR2 is SVGIG (reference sequence). This CDR3 has 11 residues. Trimming cost V 0 bases and J 7 bases, with 6 bases left between them. The CDR3: CAWSVSFGYTF. The CDR3 DNA sequence: TGTGCCTGGAGTGTTAGCTTTGGCTACACCTTC. Using reference TRBV30 and TRBJ1-2 for the parts outside the CDR3, the full variable domain is SQTIHQWPATLVQPVGSPLSLECTVEGTSNPNLYWYRQAAGRGLQLLFYSVGIGQISSEVPQNLSASRPQDRQFILSSKKLLLSDSGFYLCAWSVSFGYTFGSGTRLTVV.

This clonotype has a single count. The chain uses TRBV30 and TRBJ2-3; D possibly corresponds to TRBD2 (6 bases). V dropped 3 bases and J dropped 4 bases, with 11 bases sitting between them. Germline V gene data show CDR1 as GTSNPN and CDR2 as SVGIG (reference sequence). The CDR3 covers 13 residues. The CDR3 bases are TGTGCCTGGAGGAGGGGAGGAGCAGATACGCAGTATTTT. It yields the protein CAWRRGGADTQYF.

V gene TRBV20-1 combines with J gene TRBJ1-5, with D perhaps matching TRBD1 (6 bases). Germline assignment: CDR1 DFQATT and CDR2 SNEGSKA (reference sequence). The CDR3 is made up of 15 amino acids. The V and J ends lost 3 bases and 6 bases respectively, with 18 bases between them. CDR3 amino acids: CSASPRGSRGQPQHF. As DNA, the CDR3 is TGCAGTGCTAGCCCCCGGGGATCCAGGGGTCAGCCCCAGCATTTT.

The rearrangement joins TRBV7-2 to TRBJ2-3; D is unclear. There are 14 residues in the CDR3. CDR1 is SGHTA and CDR2 is FQGNSA in the germline V gene. The V end was cut by 5 bases, the J end by 2 bases, with 11 bases between. The CDR3 DNA reads TGTGCCAGCAGCCTAGGGCCCCTCACAGATACGCAGTATTTT. Translation: CASSLGPLTDTQYF.

This clonotype turned up a few times. V gene TRBV12-3 or TRBV12-4 combines with J gene TRBJ1-2, with TRBD1 matching over 7 bases. This CDR3 comprises 14 residues. The V and J ends lost 6 bases and 2 bases, in that order; junction bases with no gene match: 6. CDR3 in DNA: TGTGCCAGCAGGATCGCGGGACAGAACTATGGCTACACCTTC. Protein: CASRIAGQNYGYTF.

This chain joins TRBV28 and TRBJ2-7; D uncertain. Germline V gene sequence: CDR1 MDHEN, CDR2 SYDVKM. The V and J ends lost 8 bases and 0 bases respectively, with 11 bases between them. This CDR3 has 13 residues. The chain's CDR3 is CASVAGHSYEQYF. In nucleotides, the CDR3 is TGTGCCAGCGTCGCCGGGCACTCCTACGAGCAGTACTTC.

The chain couples TRBV10-3 to TRBJ2-1; 8 bases agree with TRBD2. With 6 bases clipped from V and 7 bases from J, the junction kept 14 bases outside the gene matches. The length of the CDR3 is 16 residues. Germline assignment: CDR1 ENHRY and CDR2 SYGVKD. The CDR3 DNA follows: TGTGCCATCAGCCAACCGGGACTAGGTGGGTCGAATGAGCAGTTCTTC. This sequence encodes CAISQPGLGGSNEQFF.

This chain uses TRBV19 with TRBJ2-2; 8 nucleotides align to TRBD1. This CDR3 is 14 amino acids long. Germline lookup yields CDR1 LNHDA and CDR2 SQIVND (reference sequence). V gave up 8 bases and J gave up 6 bases; unmatched junction bases: 8. Written as DNA, the CDR3 is TGTGCCAGTTCGCGGCAGGGGGCCGCCGGGGAGCTGTTTTTT. Its translation is CASSRQGAAGELFF.

This chain uses TRBV25-1 with TRBJ2-2; 8 bases line up with TRBD2. From germline, CDR1 is MGHDK and CDR2 SYGVNS. V was pared by 6 bases and J by 3 bases, with 3 bases of the junction left unmatched. The CDR3 totals 14 residues. This CDR3 reads CASRRAGDTGELFF. The CDR3 region has the DNA TGTGCCAGCAGAAGAGCGGGAGACACCGGGGAGCTGTTTTTT. The complete variable domain, with remaining parts taken from reference TRBV25-1 and TRBJ2-2, reads EADIYQTPRYLVIGTGKKITLECSQTMGHDKMYWYQQDPGMELHLIHYSYGVNSTEKGDLSSESTVSRIRTEHFPLTLESARPSHTSQYLCASRRAGDTGELFFGEGSRLTVL.

In DNA, the CDR3 is TGTGCCACCAGTCTAAGCGGGAGAGGGTACGAGCAGTACTTC. Its protein is CATSLSGRGYEQYF. J is TRBJ2-7 and V is TRBV24-1, with 8 bases that match TRBD2. The trim removed 6 bases at V and 4 bases at J, leaving 7 bases unmatched. The CDR3 has 14 residues. CDR1 is KGHDR and CDR2 is SFDVKD in the germline V gene.

This clonotype appeared a single time. The genes are TRBV19 and TRBJ2-7; D unresolved. The CDR3 is 14 residues long. The V end lost 3 bases, the J end lost 0 bases, and 9 bases lay between the germline ends. CDR1 and CDR2 (germline): LNHDA, SQIVND (reference sequence). CDR3 sequence reads: CASSILPSSYEQYF. For the CDR3, the DNA is TGTGCCAGTAGTATTCTGCCTTCCTCCTACGAGCAGTACTTC.

J is TRBJ2-7 and V is TRBV11-3; TRBD1 aligns across 8 bases. The CDR3 extends over 12 amino acids. CDR1 is SGHNT, CDR2 YENEEA, per germline. V lost 5 bases to trimming and J lost 6 bases; unmatched junction nucleotides: 3. CDR3 in DNA: TGTGCCAGCAGCCCAGACAGGGGCGAGCAGTACTTC. It encodes CASSPDRGEQYF.

The chain carries TRBV10-3 and TRBJ2-7; a possible D gene is TRBD2 (5 bases). The CDR3 has 12 residues. Trimming shortened V by 10 bases and J by 7 bases, and 17 bases separated the two germline ends. From germline, CDR1 is ENHRY and CDR2 SYGVKD. The CDR3 reads CASDEGSAEQYF. The DNA for the CDR3 is TGTGCCAGCGACGAGGGTTCAGCGGAGCAGTACTTC.

In nucleotides, the CDR3 is TGTGCCACCAGCAGTGAACTAGCGGACTACTACGAGCAGTACTTC. Protein product: CATSSELADYYEQYF. The gene calls are TRBV15 and TRBJ2-7, with 8 bases aligning to TRBD2. V was clipped by 3 bases and J by 3 bases; unmatched bases: 7. From germline, CDR1 is LNHNV and CDR2 YYDKDF (reference sequence). This CDR3 is 15 amino acids long. The entire variable domain, with the rest obtained from reference TRBV15 and TRBJ2-7, is as follows: DAMVIQNPRYQVTQFGKPVTLSCSQTLNHNVMYWYQQKSSQAPKLLFHYYDKDFNNEADTPDNFQSRRPNTSFCFLDIRSPGLGDTAMYLCATSSELADYYEQYFGPGTRLTVT.

V is TRBV7-3 and J is TRBJ2-1; TRBD1 matches at 8 bases. Germline assignment: CDR1 SGHTA and CDR2 FQGTGA. V dropped 4 bases and J dropped 3; count of bases not matched to a gene: 5. The CDR3 has 15 residues. CDR3 coding DNA: TGTGCCAGCAGCTCTCCAGGGGGCTACTACAATGAGCAGTTCTTC. Its translation: CASSSPGGYYNEQFF.

The chain combines TRBV14 with TRBJ2-7, with TRBD1 matching over 10 bases. The CDR3 loop spans 15 amino acids. Germline lookup yields CDR1 SGHDN and CDR2 FVKESK. V gave up 1 base and J gave up 5 bases; unmatched junction bases: 5. The CDR3 DNA sequence: TGTGCCAGCAGCCAAGGTAGACAGGGGGCGAACGAGCAGTACTTC. Its protein product is CASSQGRQGANEQYF.